The entry that follows covers one T cell receptor (beta chain) sequence. This sample was taken from a study of blood T cell repertoires in COVID-19. Overall study: Material from acute and convalescent COVID-19 was sourced from the United States, Italy and Spain. Sources were T cells, B-cell-depleted T cells, or PBMCs; the material itself was cDNA or gDNA.

Germline CDR1 reads SGHAT; CDR2 reads FQDESV (reference sequence). V shed 5 bases, J shed 2 bases, and the junction held 9 bases outside the gene matches. The CDR3 covers 16 residues. Per the original methods: Nucleated cell number was recorded as an estimate derived from reference gene primer amplification. Sequencing used immunoSEQ multiplex PCR; TCRdb keeps in-frame clones, though not all of them. V, J and clone size reflect that table, while D and trimming were determined from the DNA. The table has 310,000 or so clones, 87% seen once; the top ten hold 9.5% to 10%. The rearrangement links TRBV11-1 to TRBJ2-1, with 7 nucleotides matching TRBD2. The sequence was collected from a man aged 25 to 40 with COVID-19, enrolled during active disease. What was sequenced was peripheral blood. This chain's CDR3 is CASSPGRRGTYNEQFF. CDR3 DNA sequence: TGTGCCAGCAGCCCCGGACGGCGGGGGACCTACAATGAGCAGTTCTTC.